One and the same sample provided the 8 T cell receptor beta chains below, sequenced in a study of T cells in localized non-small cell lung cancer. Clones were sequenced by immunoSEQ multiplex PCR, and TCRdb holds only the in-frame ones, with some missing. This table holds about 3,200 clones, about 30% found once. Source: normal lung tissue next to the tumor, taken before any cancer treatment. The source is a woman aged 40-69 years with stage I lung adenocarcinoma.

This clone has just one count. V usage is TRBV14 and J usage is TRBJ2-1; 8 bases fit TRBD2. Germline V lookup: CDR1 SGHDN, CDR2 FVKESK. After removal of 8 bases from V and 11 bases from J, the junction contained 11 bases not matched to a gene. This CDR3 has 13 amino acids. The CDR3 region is CASREGSGAKQFF. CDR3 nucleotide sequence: TGTGCCAGCCGCGAGGGTAGCGGGGCGAAGCAGTTCTTC.

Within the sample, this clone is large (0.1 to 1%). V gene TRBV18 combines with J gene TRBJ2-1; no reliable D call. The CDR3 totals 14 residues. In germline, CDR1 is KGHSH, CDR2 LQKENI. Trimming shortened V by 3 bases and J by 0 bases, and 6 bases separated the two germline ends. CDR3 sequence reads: CASSPGSSYNEQFF. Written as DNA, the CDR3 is TGTGCCAGCTCACCGGGCAGCTCCTACAATGAGCAGTTCTTC.

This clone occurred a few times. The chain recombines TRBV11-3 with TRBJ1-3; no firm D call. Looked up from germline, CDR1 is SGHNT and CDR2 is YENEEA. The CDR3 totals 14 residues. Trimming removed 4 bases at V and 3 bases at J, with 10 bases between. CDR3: CASSSPTDGNTIYF. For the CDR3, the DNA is TGTGCCAGCAGCTCCCCTACAGATGGAAACACCATATATTTT.

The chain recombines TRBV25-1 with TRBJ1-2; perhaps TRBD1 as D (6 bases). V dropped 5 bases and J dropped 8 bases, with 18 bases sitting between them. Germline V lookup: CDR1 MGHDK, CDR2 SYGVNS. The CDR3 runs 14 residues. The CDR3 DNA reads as TGTGCCAGCAGTACCCGGGGGGCAGGGGACGGCTACACCTTC. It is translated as CASSTRGAGDGYTF.

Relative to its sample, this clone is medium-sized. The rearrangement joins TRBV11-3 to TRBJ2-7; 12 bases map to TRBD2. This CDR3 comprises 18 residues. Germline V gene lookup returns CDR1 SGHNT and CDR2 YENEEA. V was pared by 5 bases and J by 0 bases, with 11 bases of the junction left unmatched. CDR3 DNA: TGTGCCAGCAGCCCTAGAGGGCTAGCGGGAGGGTCCTCCTACGAGCAGTACTTC. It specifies CASSPRGLAGGSSYEQYF.

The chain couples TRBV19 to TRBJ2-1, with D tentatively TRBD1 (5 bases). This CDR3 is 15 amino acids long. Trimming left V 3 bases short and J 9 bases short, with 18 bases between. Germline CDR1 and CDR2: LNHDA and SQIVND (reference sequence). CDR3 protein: CASSILAQGDGEQFF. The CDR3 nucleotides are TGTGCCAGTAGTATCCTGGCGCAGGGTGATGGTGAGCAGTTCTTC.

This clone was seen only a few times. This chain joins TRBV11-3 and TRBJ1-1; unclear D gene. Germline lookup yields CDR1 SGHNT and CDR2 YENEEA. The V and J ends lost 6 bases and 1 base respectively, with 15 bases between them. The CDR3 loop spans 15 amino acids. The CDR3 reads CASRREVFPNTEAFF. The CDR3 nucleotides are TGTGCCAGCAGACGAGAGGTGTTCCCGAACACTGAAGCTTTCTTT.

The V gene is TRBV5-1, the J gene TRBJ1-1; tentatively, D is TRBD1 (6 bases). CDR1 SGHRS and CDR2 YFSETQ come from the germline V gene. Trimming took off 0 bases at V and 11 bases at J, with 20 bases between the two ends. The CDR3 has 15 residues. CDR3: CASSLDVGSGGLAFF. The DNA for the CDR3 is TGCGCCAGCAGCTTGGATGTCGGCAGTGGGGGGCTCGCTTTCTTT.